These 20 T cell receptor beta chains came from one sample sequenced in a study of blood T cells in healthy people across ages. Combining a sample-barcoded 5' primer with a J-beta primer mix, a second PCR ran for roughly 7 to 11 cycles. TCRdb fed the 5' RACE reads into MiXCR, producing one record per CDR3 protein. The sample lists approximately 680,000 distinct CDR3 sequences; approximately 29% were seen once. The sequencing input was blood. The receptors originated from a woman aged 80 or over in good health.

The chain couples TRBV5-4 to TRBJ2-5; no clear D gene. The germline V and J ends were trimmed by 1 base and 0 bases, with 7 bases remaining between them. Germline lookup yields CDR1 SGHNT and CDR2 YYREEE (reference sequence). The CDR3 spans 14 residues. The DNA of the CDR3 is TGTGCCAGCAGCTTGACAAGAAACCAAGAGACCCAGTACTTC. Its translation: CASSLTRNQETQYF.

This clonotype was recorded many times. The CDR3 region is CASSRAGGAVNEQFF. The CDR3 DNA follows: TGTGCCAGCAGCCGTGCGGGGGGCGCAGTCAATGAGCAGTTCTTC. The J gene is TRBJ2-1, the V gene TRBV7-9, with 8 bases identical to TRBD2. Germline V gene sequence: CDR1 SEHNR, CDR2 FQNEAQ (reference sequence). The CDR3 covers 15 residues. V lost 5 bases, J lost 6 bases, and 9 bases stayed unmatched.

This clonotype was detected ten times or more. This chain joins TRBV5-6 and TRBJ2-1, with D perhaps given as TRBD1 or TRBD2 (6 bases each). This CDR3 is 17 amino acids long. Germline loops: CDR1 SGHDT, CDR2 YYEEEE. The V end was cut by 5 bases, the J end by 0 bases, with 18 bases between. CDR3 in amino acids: CASSSMGGVSSYNEQFF. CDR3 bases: TGTGCCAGCAGTTCGATGGGGGGCGTTAGCTCCTACAATGAGCAGTTCTTC.

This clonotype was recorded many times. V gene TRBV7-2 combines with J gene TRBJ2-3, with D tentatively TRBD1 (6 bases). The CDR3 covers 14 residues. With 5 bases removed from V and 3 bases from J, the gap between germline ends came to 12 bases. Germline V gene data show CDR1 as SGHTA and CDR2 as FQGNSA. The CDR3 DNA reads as TGTGCCAGCAGCCGACAGGATTATACAGATACGCAGTATTTT. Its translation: CASSRQDYTDTQYF.

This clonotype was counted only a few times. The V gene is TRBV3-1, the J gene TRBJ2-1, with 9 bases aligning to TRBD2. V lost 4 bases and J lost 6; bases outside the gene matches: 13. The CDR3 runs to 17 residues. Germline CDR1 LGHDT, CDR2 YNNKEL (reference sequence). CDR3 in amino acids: CASSRDAASGVLNEQFF. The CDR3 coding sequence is TGTGCCAGCAGCCGTGACGCGGCTAGCGGGGTCCTCAATGAGCAGTTCTTC.

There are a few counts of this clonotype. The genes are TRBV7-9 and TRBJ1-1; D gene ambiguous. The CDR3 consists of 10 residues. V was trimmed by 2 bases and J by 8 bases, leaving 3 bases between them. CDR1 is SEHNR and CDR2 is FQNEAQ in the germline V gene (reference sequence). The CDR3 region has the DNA TGTGCCAGCAGCTTAAACGAAGCTTTCTTT. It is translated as CASSLNEAFF.

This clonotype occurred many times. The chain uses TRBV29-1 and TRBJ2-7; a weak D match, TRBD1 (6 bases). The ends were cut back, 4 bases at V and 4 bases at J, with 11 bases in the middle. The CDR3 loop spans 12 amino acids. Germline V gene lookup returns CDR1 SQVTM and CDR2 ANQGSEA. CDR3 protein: CSVAPGDYEQYF. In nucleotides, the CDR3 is TGCAGCGTTGCTCCAGGGGATTACGAGCAGTACTTC.

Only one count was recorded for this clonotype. The CDR3 nucleotides read TGTGCCAGCAGTCAAGGTGCCAGGACCTACGGTGGCTACACCTTC. This translates into CASSQGARTYGGYTF. The chain recombines TRBV28 with TRBJ1-2, with D hard to call. V lost 5 bases and J 7 bases, leaving 20 bases between the germline ends. CDR1 is MDHEN, CDR2 SYDVKM, per germline. The CDR3 is 15 residues long.

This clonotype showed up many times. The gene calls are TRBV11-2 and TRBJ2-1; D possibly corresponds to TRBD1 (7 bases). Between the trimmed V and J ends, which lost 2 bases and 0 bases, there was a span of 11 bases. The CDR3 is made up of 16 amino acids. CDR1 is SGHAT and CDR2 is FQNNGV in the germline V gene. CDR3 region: CASSLRRDSSYNEQFF. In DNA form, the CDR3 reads TGTGCCAGCAGCTTAAGGCGGGACAGCTCCTACAATGAGCAGTTCTTC.

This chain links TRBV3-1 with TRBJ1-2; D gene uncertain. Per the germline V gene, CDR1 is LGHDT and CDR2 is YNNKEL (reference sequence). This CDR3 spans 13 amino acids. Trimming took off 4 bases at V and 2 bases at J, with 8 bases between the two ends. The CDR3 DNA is TGTGCCAGCAGCCGTGGGGAGAACTATGGCTACACCTTC. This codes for CASSRGENYGYTF.

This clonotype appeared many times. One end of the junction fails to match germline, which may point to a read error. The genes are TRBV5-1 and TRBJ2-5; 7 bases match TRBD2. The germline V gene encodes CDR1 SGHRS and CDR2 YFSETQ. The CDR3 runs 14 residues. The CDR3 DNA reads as TGTGCCAGCAGCCTAAGCGGGGCCCAAGAGACCCAGTACTTC. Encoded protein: CASSLSGAQETQYF.

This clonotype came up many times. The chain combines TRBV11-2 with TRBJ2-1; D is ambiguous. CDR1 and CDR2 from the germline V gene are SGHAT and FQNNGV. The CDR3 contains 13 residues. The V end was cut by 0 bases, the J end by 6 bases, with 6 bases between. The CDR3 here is CASSLDLVNEQFF. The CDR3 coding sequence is TGTGCCAGCAGCTTAGATCTAGTCAATGAGCAGTTCTTC.

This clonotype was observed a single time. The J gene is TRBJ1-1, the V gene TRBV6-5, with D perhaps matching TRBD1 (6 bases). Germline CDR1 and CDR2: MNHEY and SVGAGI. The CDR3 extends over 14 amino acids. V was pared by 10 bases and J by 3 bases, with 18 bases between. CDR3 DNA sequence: TGTGCCATCTCCACAGGGTTTGGGGACACTGAAGCTTTCTTT. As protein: CAISTGFGDTEAFF.

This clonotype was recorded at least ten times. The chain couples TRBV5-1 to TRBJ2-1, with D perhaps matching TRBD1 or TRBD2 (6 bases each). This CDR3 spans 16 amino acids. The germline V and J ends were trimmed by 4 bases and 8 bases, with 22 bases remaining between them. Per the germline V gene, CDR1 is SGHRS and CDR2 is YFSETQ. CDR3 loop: CASSTDYGGRGYEQFF. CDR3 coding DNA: TGCGCCAGCAGCACCGACTATGGGGGGCGAGGCTATGAGCAGTTCTTC.

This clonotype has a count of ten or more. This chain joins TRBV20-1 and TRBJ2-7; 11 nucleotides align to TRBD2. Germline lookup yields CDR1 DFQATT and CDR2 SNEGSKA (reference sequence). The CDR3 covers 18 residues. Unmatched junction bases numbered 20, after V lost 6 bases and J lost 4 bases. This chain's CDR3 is CSAIDGGSGGALFYEQYF. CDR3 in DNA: TGCAGTGCGATAGACGGCGGTAGCGGGGGGGCCCTCTTTTACGAGCAGTACTTC.

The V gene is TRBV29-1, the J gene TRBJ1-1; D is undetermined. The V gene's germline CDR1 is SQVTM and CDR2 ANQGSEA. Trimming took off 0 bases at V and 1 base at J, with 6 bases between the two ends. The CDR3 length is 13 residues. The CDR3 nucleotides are TGCAGCGTTGAAGATCCGGCGAACACTGAAGCTTTCTTT. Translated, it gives CSVEDPANTEAFF. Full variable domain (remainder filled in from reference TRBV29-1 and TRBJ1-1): SAVISQKPSRDICQRGTSLTIQCQVDSQVTMMFWYRQQPGQSLTLIATANQGSEATYESGFVIDKFPISRPNLTFSTLTVSNMSPEDSSIYLCSVEDPANTEAFFGQGTRLTVV.

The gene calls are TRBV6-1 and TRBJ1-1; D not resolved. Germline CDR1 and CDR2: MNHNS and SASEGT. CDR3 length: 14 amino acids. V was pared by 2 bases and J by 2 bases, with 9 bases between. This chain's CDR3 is CASSETRGNTEAFF. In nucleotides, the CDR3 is TGTGCCAGCAGTGAAACCCGGGGTAACACTGAAGCTTTCTTT.

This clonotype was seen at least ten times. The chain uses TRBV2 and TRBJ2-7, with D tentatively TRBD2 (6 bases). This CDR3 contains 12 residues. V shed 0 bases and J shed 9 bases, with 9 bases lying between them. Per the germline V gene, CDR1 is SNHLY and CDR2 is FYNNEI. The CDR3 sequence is CASSEARDSQYF. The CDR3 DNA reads TGTGCCAGCAGTGAAGCGCGGGACTCGCAGTACTTC.

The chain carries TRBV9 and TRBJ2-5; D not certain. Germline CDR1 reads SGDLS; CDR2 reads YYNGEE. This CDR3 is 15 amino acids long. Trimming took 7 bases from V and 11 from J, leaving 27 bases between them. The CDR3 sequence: CASQPRVNSDNEQYF. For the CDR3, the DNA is TGTGCCAGCCAACCGAGAGTGAACTCCGACAATGAGCAGTACTTC. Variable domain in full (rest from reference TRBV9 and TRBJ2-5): DSGVTQTPKHLITATGQRVTLRCSPRSGDLSVYWYQQSLDQGLQFLIQYYNGEERAKGNILERFSAQQFPDLHSELNLSSLELGDSALYFCASQPRVNSDNEQYFGPGTRLLVL.

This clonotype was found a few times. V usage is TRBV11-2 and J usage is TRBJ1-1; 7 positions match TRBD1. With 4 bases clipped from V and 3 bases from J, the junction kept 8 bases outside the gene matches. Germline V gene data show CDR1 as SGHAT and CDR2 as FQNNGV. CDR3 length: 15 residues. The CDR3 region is CASSSADRADTEAFF. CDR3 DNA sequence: TGTGCCAGCAGCTCAGCTGACAGGGCGGACACTGAAGCTTTCTTT.